These 21 T cell receptor beta chains originate from one sample sequenced in a study of spatial heterogeneity in lung cancer. The time point was: blood at routine non-recurrence follow-up after resection. TCRdb reprocessed the 5' RACE reads via MiXCR and lists one record per CDR3 protein. This table holds about 46,000 distinct CDR3 sequences, about 10% found once. The sample was PBMCs, taken at follow-up. The receptors stem from a male donor with early-stage non-small cell lung cancer.

This clonotype was counted only a few times. The chain carries TRBV5-1 and TRBJ2-7, with D possibly matching TRBD1 (5 bases). The germline gives CDR1 SGHRS, CDR2 YFSETQ. V dropped 2 bases and J dropped 1 base, with 7 bases sitting between them. CDR3 length: 13 residues. CDR3 in amino acids: CASSFQGSYEQYF. Here the CDR3 DNA reads TGCGCCAGCAGCTTCCAGGGATCCTACGAGCAGTACTTC.

This clonotype is a singleton in its sample. This sequence joins TRBV5-1 and TRBJ2-7; TRBD2 agrees at 16 bases. The germline V gene encodes CDR1 SGHRS and CDR2 YFSETQ. This CDR3 region has 15 residues. V gave up 5 bases and J gave up 2 bases; unmatched junction bases: 1. As DNA, the CDR3 is TGCGCCAGCAGGGGGACTAGCGGGAGGGCCTACGAGCAGTACTTC. This codes for CASRGTSGRAYEQYF.

This clonotype was detected only a few times. This sequence joins TRBV5-6 and TRBJ2-5; 9 nucleotides agree with TRBD2. Germline V gene data show CDR1 as SGHDT and CDR2 as YYEEEE. This CDR3 comprises 17 residues. Unmatched junction bases numbered 9, after V lost 3 bases and J lost 0 bases. As DNA, the CDR3 is TGTGCCAGCAGCTATAGGCTAGCGGGGACCTACCAAGAGACCCAGTACTTC. Its translation: CASSYRLAGTYQETQYF.

Only a few counts were recorded for this clonotype. The chain recombines TRBV18 with TRBJ2-3; perhaps TRBD2 as D (6 bases). CDR3 length: 16 amino acids. The V gene lost 4 bases and the J gene lost 0 bases, with 14 bases spanning the gap. CDR1 is KGHSH, CDR2 LQKENI, per germline. In DNA form, the CDR3 reads TGTGCCAGCTCACTCTGGTCGGGAGCAAGCACAGATACGCAGTATTTT. Translation gives CASSLWSGASTDTQYF.

This chain uses TRBV7-3 with TRBJ2-3, with no clear D. CDR1 is SGHTA, CDR2 FQGTGA, per germline. Between the trimmed V and J ends, which lost 2 bases and 7 bases, there was a span of 13 bases. CDR3 length: 14 residues. This CDR3 reads CASSLQSSANTQYF. The CDR3 DNA sequence: TGTGCCAGCAGCTTACAGTCGTCAGCTAATACGCAGTATTTT.

This clonotype was seen more than once but under ten times. V gene TRBV29-1 combines with J gene TRBJ2-1; TRBD1 or TRBD2 may be the D gene (5 bases each). Trimming took off 0 bases at V and 2 bases at J, with 14 bases between the two ends. Germline-derived CDR1 and CDR2 are SQVTM and ANQGSEA. This CDR3 is built from 16 residues. In DNA form, the CDR3 reads TGCAGCGTTGAAGATCAGGGACCCCACCCCTACAATGAGCAGTTCTTC. Translated: CSVEDQGPHPYNEQFF.

CDR3 bases: TGTGCCAGCAGCATACTAGCGGGGGCCATCAGCTCCTACAATGAGCAGTTCTTC. Amino acids: CASSILAGAISSYNEQFF. The gene calls are TRBV11-1 and TRBJ2-1; 11 positions match TRBD2. Germline CDR1 is SGHAT and CDR2 is FQDESV (reference sequence). The V and J ends lost 5 bases and 0 bases, in that order; junction bases with no gene match: 9. The CDR3 sequence is 18 residues long.

This clonotype was counted at least ten times. The V call is TRBV9, the J call TRBJ2-3, with D possibly matching TRBD2 (6 bases). With 4 bases removed from V and 1 base from J, the gap between germline ends came to 13 bases. The CDR3 is 15 amino acids. Germline V gene lookup returns CDR1 SGDLS and CDR2 YYNGEE. CDR3 in DNA: TGTGCCAGCAGCCGGTTGGTAGCGGGCACAGATACGCAGTATTTT. Translation gives CASSRLVAGTDTQYF.

Points on this clonotype: An end of the junction does not agree with germline; a read error may underlie this. The V and J genes are TRBV11-1 and TRBJ1-5, with 7 bases that match TRBD1. CDR3 size: 14 residues. Per the germline V gene, CDR1 is SGHAT and CDR2 is FQDESV (reference sequence). The CDR3 nucleotides are TGTGCCAGGAGCTTAGGACAGGATAATCAGCCCCAGCATTTT. This gives the protein CARSLGQDNQPQHF.

The V gene is TRBV7-9, the J gene TRBJ2-3; 11 positions agree with TRBD2. Germline V CDR1 and CDR2: SEHNR, FQNEAQ (reference sequence). This CDR3 contains 15 residues. V lost 3 bases to trimming and J lost 1 base; unmatched junction nucleotides: 0. The CDR3 sequence is CASSLTSGGTDTQYF. Here the CDR3 DNA reads TGTGCCAGCAGCTTGACTAGCGGGGGCACAGATACGCAGTATTTT. Supplemented by reference TRBV7-9 and TRBJ2-3, the full variable domain reads DTGVSQNPRHKITKRGQNVTFRCDPISEHNRLYWYRQTLGQGPEFLTYFQNEAQLEKSRLLSDRFSAERPKGSFSTLEIQRTEQGDSAMYLCASSLTSGGTDTQYFGPGTRLTVL.

The gene calls are TRBV19 and TRBJ1-2; 8 nucleotides line up with TRBD1. The CDR3 consists of 14 residues. Trimming cost V 7 bases and J 5 bases; bases outside gene matches: 9. Germline CDR1 is LNHDA and CDR2 is SQIVND (reference sequence). The DNA for the CDR3 is TGTGCCAGTACCGCAGGGGGCGTAAGTTATGGCTACACCTTC. Encoded protein: CASTAGGVSYGYTF.

This clonotype has a handful of counts. The V gene is TRBV11-1, the J gene TRBJ2-7; D perhaps matches TRBD1 (6 bases). Germline lookup yields CDR1 SGHAT and CDR2 FQDESV (reference sequence). This CDR3 has 14 amino acids. Trimming took off 4 bases at V and 3 bases at J, with 13 bases between the two ends. The CDR3 loop reads CASSSPDRDYEQYF. As DNA, the CDR3 is TGTGCCAGCAGCTCCCCGGACAGAGACTACGAGCAGTACTTC.

This clonotype was detected many times. In nucleotides, the CDR3 is TGTGCCAGCAGCCCTAGCGGGAGTGTAAATGAGCAGTTCTTC. Its translation: CASSPSGSVNEQFF. The chain combines TRBV7-3 with TRBJ2-1, with 10 nucleotides matching TRBD2. Germline assignment: CDR1 SGHTA and CDR2 FQGTGA. The trim removed 5 bases at V and 7 bases at J, leaving 5 bases unmatched. The CDR3 runs 14 residues. The whole variable domain, remainder taken from reference TRBV7-3 and TRBJ2-1, is GAGVSQTPSNKVTEKGKYVELRCDPISGHTALYWYRQSLGQGPEFLIYFQGTGAADDSGLPNDRFFAVRPEGSVSTLKIQRTERGDSAVYLCASSPSGSVNEQFFGPGTRLTVL.

This clonotype has ten or more counts. The chain carries TRBV29-1 and TRBJ1-2; D is perhaps TRBD1 (5 bases). This CDR3 region has 14 residues. Germline V gives CDR1 SQVTM, CDR2 ANQGSEA. Between the trimmed V and J ends, which lost 4 bases and 1 base, there was a span of 13 bases. For the CDR3, the DNA is TGCAGCGTTGGGGGGTTCAGCGGTAACTATGGCTACACCTTC. Translation gives CSVGGFSGNYGYTF.

This clonotype was detected many times. The chain links TRBV6-5 to TRBJ1-1; no clear D gene. The germline CDR1 and CDR2 sequences are MNHEY and SVGAGI. V dropped 1 base and J dropped 0 bases, with 0 bases sitting between them. The CDR3 has 12 residues. CDR3: CASSYLNTEAFF. CDR3 coding DNA: TGTGCCAGCAGTTACTTGAACACTGAAGCTTTCTTT.

The CDR3 loop is CASSAGLAREQYF. The CDR3 DNA follows: TGTGCCAGCAGCGCGGGACTAGCGCGTGAGCAGTACTTC. The V and J genes are TRBV5-5 and TRBJ2-7; TRBD2 matches 10 bases. Looked up from germline, CDR1 is SGHKS and CDR2 is YYEKEE (reference sequence). The CDR3 has 13 amino acids. V lost 4 bases to trimming and J lost 7 bases; unmatched junction nucleotides: 5.

This clonotype showed up many times. This rearrangement joins TRBV20-1 to TRBJ2-6, with D unresolved. Trimming took 7 bases from V and 1 from J, leaving 14 bases between them. Per germline, CDR1 DFQATT and CDR2 SNEGSKA (reference sequence). CDR3 size: 15 residues. CDR3 residues: CSVPGRSSGANVLTF. CDR3 coding DNA: TGCAGTGTTCCAGGCAGGTCTTCTGGGGCCAACGTCCTGACTTTC.

The chain is built from TRBV18 and TRBJ2-6, with TRBD1 identical over 7 bases. V lost 5 bases, J lost 2 bases, and 9 bases stayed unmatched. Germline V gene data show CDR1 as KGHSH and CDR2 as LQKENI. The CDR3 extends over 17 amino acids. The CDR3 sequence: CASSGWDRPPGANVLTF. As DNA, the CDR3 is TGTGCCAGCTCAGGTTGGGACAGACCACCTGGGGCCAACGTCCTGACTTTC.

About this clonotype: A much larger clonotype is one base distant, so this may be a read error. This CDR3 is CSARPPGQSCNEQFF. DNA of the CDR3: TGCAGTGCTAGACCTCCGGGACAGAGTTGCAATGAGCAGTTCTTC. V usage is TRBV20-1 and J usage is TRBJ2-1, with 7 positions matching TRBD1. This CDR3 has 15 amino acids. Trimming cost V 2 bases and J 6 bases; bases outside gene matches: 10. Germline lookup yields CDR1 DFQATT and CDR2 SNEGSKA (reference sequence).

In its sample, this clonotype was seen many times. The rearrangement joins TRBV2 to TRBJ2-1; D tentatively reads TRBD1 or TRBD2 (5 bases each). The CDR3 is made up of 17 amino acids. Trimming took off 5 bases at V and 4 bases at J, with 21 bases between the two ends. The germline V gene has CDR1 SNHLY and CDR2 FYNNEI. The CDR3: CASSPDQGIRRYNEQFF. CDR3 DNA sequence: TGTGCCAGCAGTCCTGACCAGGGAATTAGGAGGTACAATGAGCAGTTCTTC.

This clonotype occurred many times. The chain has TRBV20-1 and TRBJ2-2; TRBD1 aligns across 7 bases. V was pared by 6 bases and J by 6 bases, with 7 bases of the junction left unmatched. CDR1 and CDR2 (germline): DFQATT, SNEGSKA (reference sequence). The CDR3 runs 13 residues. The CDR3 bases are TGCAGTGCCCCTGGACAGGTCGCCGGGGAGCTGTTTTTT. The encoded protein is CSAPGQVAGELFF.